This record concerns one TCR beta chain sequence. Its cognate antigen is unknown. This record belongs to a study of beta chain features in type 1 diabetes. Overall study results and limits: TCRB CDR3s from Type 1 diabetes patients were moderately but significantly shorter in all four CD4+ subsets.

The entirety of the isolated RNA underwent reverse transcription, so expressed TCRB transcripts were sequenced. Produced via immunoSEQ multiplex PCR; TCRdb's table is partial and in-frame only. The sample records about 150,000 clones, about a tenth being singletons. Germline V gene data show CDR1 as SEHNR and CDR2 as FQNEAQ (reference sequence). J gave up 9 bases and V 3 bases, and 15 bases lay outside the gene matches. This CDR3 spans 16 amino acids. The receptor was isolated from a young man with type 1 diabetes. The chain uses TRBV7-9 and TRBJ2-3; TRBD2 matches 7 bases. The sequenced sample consisted of central memory CD4+ T cells from blood. The CDR3 protein is CASSLNRDYLRVTQYF. The CDR3 DNA is TGTGCCAGCAGCTTGAACCGGGACTACCTAAGGGTAACGCAGTATTTT.